This T cell receptor beta chain was found in a study of human T cells and chemical hapten exposure. General study findings and limits: With alopecia, donors may have immune responses unlike healthy people's. Compared with pre-sensitization or healthy control sets, expanded TCRs clustered more.

TCRdb reprocessed the RACE reads via MiXCR and lists one record per CDR3 protein. The data contain more than 300,000 distinct CDR3 sequences, 4.5% to 5.5% of them singletons. Turning to this clonotype: Its antigen is unidentified.

Stated time point: pre-sensitization, week 0. The treatment here: therapeutic diphenylcyclopropenone sensitization with weekly scalp DPC. The material sequenced was whole blood, taken in connection with sensitization to the hapten diphenylcyclopropenone (DPC). This clonotype originated in a woman aged 18-29 years with alopecia areata. Some clones in this sample may be carry-over from other donors' samples.

The CDR3 bases are TGTGCCAGCAGTCCTCGAATCCCGGACTTGAACACTGAAGCTTTCTTT. It yields the protein CASSPRIPDLNTEAFF. The V gene is TRBV28, the J gene TRBJ1-1; D not certain. Germline CDR1 and CDR2: MDHEN and SYDVKM. This CDR3 comprises 16 residues. V was pared by 5 bases and J by 0 bases, with 16 bases between.